Here is one T cell receptor (beta chain) with its context. No antigen is known for it. One end of the junction varies from germline; a read error may be responsible. A multiplex PCR was run with 60 Vbeta primers and 13 Jbeta primers. Here immunoSEQ multiplex PCR was the method, and the copy in TCRdb shows in-frame clones only, minus some. Of 100,000 to 150,000 clones in the sample, roughly 80% are singletons; the top ten hold 0.2% to 0.3%. The data stem from a study of cytomegalovirus exposure and HLA in healthy donors. Study outcomes and limitations: It was likely that a cluster of highly shared sequence variants was a sequencing artifact.

This CDR3 spans 13 amino acids. CDR1 and CDR2 from the germline V gene are SGDLS and YYNGEE. The TCR originated in a man between 45 and 60 years old in good health and CMV-seronegative. The gene calls are TRBV9 and TRBJ2-5, with TRBD2 as a possible D gene (6 bases). What was sequenced was PBMCs. CDR3 sequence reads: CTSSVGREETQYF. CDR3 DNA sequence: TGTACCAGCAGCGTTGGACGGGAGGAGACCCAGTACTTC.